This is a list of T cell receptor beta chains from one sample in a study of OX40 agonist ivuxolimab in advanced cancers. Using immunoSEQ multiplex PCR, the repertoire was profiled, and TCRdb retains in-frame clones only, with some absent. Seen here are about 60,000 clones, over 85% observed once, and the top ten hold around 19%. The sample was CD4+ or CD8+ T cells sorted from blood, taken in a trial of the OX40 agonist ivuxolimab. These receptors were collected from an adult with an advanced solid tumor such as melanoma, head and neck, liver or kidney cancer. CDR3s leave out the opening cysteine and the closing phenylalanine or tryptophan.

v_call,cdr3_aa
TRBV19,ASSIFLSYEQY
TRBV14,ASSQLGGDEQF
TRBV6-1,ASSEIELAGTVVETQY
TRBV27,ASSPRPPASTYEQY
TRBV27,SSGRESIQETQY
TRBV2,ASIKQGYEQY
TRBV11-1,ASGTGHGTEAF
TRBV4-1,ASSPRTLGDEQY
TRBV4-3,ASSQDRLAGPTCEQY
TRBV2,ASKSYRSSTDTQY
TRBV28,ASSPGTSYEQY
TRBV7-9,ASISPGAETQY
TRBV7-2,ASAPRDWNPYEQY
TRBV6-5,ASSQRWAYNEQF
TRBV6-5,ASSYWAVSSYNEQF
TRBV16,ASSLAELNTEAF
TRBV7-2,AIDLGASNQPQH
TRBV7-6,ASSRTINQPQH
TRBV15,ATSRDTDTQY
TRBV10-2,ASSVQTSALTDTQY
TRBV2,ATLRTDFYGYT
TRBV29-1,SVEGWQDLSYEQY
TRBV6-5,ASSYGTGAGNTIY
TRBV28,ASSFLRRGVSNEQF
TRBV27,ASSLGAGSTEAF
TRBV11-2,ASSLAASGILEQY
TRBV27,ASSSGTEAF
TRBV5-8,ASSPTGSYNEQF
TRBV7-2,ASSPGLAGELPNEQF
TRBV7-6,ASSLTSGIADTQY
TRBV15,ATSREGTGGFHEQY
TRBV7-2,ASSSIAGGSYEQY
TRBV20-1,SRDGYT
TRBV28,ASSLYRGKADTQY
TRBV6-4,ASSEPGSGGAKDEQF
TRBV9,ASSPHGKVNEQY
TRBV2,ASIAQNSDTQY
TRBV6-5,ASSTGLAYNEQF
TRBV29-1,SVAVGTEAF
TRBV5-1,ASSLAGVLAGPRTDTQY
TRBV27,ASSLQTGGGYT
TRBV13,ASSPRAFSTDTQY
TRBV10-2,ASSDRGNNQPQH
TRBV13,ASTPGGVNVSYT
TRBV7-9,ASSLQPLGGEQY
TRBV28,ARRASNTGELF
TRBV28,ASNPTGSYEQY
TRBV4-1,ASSQEASTPSGNTIY
TRBV5-1,ASSLGEFFPYGYT
TRBV27,ASGPRGTYNQPQH
TRBV27,ASRTGPGTGELF